The TCR beta chain described here comes from a study of cytomegalovirus exposure and HLA in healthy donors. Overall study context: Ancestry clustering placed roughly 86% of several hundred genotyped donors in the Caucasian-associated cluster.

Study conclusions and caveats: Researchers catalogued roughly 150 TCR beta chains as cytomegalovirus-associated. Some highly shared sequence variants likely arose as a pipeline artifact.

CDR1 SGHDN and CDR2 FVKESK come from the germline V gene. Unmatched junction bases numbered 2, after V lost 2 bases and J lost 1 base. The CDR3 has 15 residues. This clone was seen a single time. Its specificity is unknown. Researchers ran the PCR with 60 Vbeta and 13 Jbeta primers. Clones were read by immunoSEQ multiplex PCR, and TCRdb kept only the in-frame ones, dropping some. The sample includes 180,000 or so clones, nearly 80% of them seen just once. The receptor was isolated from a man aged 45 to 65 in good health and CMV-seropositive. The sample comprised PBMCs. The chain links TRBV14 to TRBJ2-5, with 9 bases fitting TRBD1. Written as DNA, the CDR3 is TGTGCCAGCAGCCAATTGACAGGGGGCCAAGAGACCCAGTACTTC. Protein sequence: CASSQLTGGQETQYF.